This TCR beta chain is drawn from a study of blood T cell repertoires in COVID-19. Study at large: Acute-phase and convalescent COVID-19 samples originated in the United States, Italy and Spain. T cells, B-cell-depleted T cells, or PBMCs supplied cDNA or gDNA.

The CDR3 is made up of 11 amino acids. Germline V gene sequence: CDR1 MNHEY, CDR2 SMNVEV (reference sequence). Between the trimmed V and J ends, which lost 8 bases and 7 bases, there was a span of 9 bases. In the authors' methods: How many nucleated cells were present was estimated from reference gene primer amplification. Profiled with immunoSEQ multiplex PCR; TCRdb holds only in-frame clones, not every one. From that table come the V and J calls and clone size; the DNA was used to work out D and trimming. The sample records approximately 220,000 clones, 70% to 90% being singletons. The sequenced sample was peripheral blood. The receptor was isolated from a man aged 45 to 65 who had recovered from COVID-19. The chain uses TRBV27 and TRBJ2-4, with D maybe TRBD1 (6 bases). CDR3 in DNA: TGTGCCAGCCGAGACAGGAACATTCAGTACTTC. Translation gives CASRDRNIQYF.